This TCR beta chain comes out of a study of shared clonotypes between healthy human individuals. Findings of the study overall: Only a few donors were included, so the genetic and exposure-history diversity represented was limited. Non-shared clonotypes showed lower generation probabilities than clonotypes common to all four donors. Measured sharing among donors was expected to vary with sequencing depth.

Every contributor of samples was a Caucasian grown-up residing in Nashville, Tennessee. Here immunoSEQ multiplex PCR was the method, and the copy in TCRdb shows in-frame clones only, minus some. The sample contains 1.4 million or so clones, about 98.5% of which appear only once. The CDR3 has 14 amino acids. Germline V gene sequence: CDR1 MNHEY, CDR2 SMNVEV (reference sequence). V was pared by 2 bases and J by 2 bases, with 10 bases between. Comment on this clone: Its antigen is undetermined.

This TCR was sampled from a man in his thirties or forties in good health. The sequenced material came from naive CD4+ T cells sorted from blood. As to subset: CD45RA+ positively selected. The rearrangement links TRBV27 to TRBJ2-7, with D possibly matching TRBD1 (5 bases). The CDR3, as DNA: TGTGCCAGCAGTTTAAGGGGAAAACCCTACGAGCAGTACTTC. This translates into CASSLRGKPYEQYF.